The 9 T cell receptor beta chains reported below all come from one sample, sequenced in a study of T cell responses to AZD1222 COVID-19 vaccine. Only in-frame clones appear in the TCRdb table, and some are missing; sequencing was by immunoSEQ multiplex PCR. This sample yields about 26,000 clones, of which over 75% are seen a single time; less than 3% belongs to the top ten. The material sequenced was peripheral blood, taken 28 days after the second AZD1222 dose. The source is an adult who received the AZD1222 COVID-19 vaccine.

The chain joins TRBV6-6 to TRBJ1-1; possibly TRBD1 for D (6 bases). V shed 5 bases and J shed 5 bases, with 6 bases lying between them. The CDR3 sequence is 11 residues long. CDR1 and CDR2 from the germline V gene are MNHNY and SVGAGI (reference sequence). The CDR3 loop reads CASSRGTEAFF. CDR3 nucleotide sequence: TGTGCCAGCAGTAGGGGGACTGAAGCTTTCTTT.

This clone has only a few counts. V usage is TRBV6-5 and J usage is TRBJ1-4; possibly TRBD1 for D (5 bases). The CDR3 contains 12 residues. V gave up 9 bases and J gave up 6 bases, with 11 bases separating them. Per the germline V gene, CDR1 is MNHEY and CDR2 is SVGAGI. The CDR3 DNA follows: TGTGCCAGTCTCGGGGCCGATGAAAAACTGTTTTTT. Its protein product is CASLGADEKLFF.

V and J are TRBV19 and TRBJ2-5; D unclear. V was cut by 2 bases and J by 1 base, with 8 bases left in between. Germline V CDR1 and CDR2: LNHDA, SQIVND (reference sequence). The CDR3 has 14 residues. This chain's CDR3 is CASSISAGQETQYF. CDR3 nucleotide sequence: TGTGCCAGTAGTATATCGGCAGGCCAAGAGACCCAGTACTTC.

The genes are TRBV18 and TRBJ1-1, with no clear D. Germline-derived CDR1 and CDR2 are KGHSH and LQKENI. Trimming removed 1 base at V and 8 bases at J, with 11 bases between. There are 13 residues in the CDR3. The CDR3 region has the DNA TGTGCCAGCTCACCACAGCTGGGGAGCGAAGCTTTCTTT. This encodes CASSPQLGSEAFF.

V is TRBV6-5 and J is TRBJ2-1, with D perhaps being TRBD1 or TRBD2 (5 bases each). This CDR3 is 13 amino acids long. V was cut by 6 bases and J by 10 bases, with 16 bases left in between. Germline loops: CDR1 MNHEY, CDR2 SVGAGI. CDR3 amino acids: CASRGRQVGEQFF. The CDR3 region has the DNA TGTGCCAGCAGGGGACGCCAAGTCGGGGAGCAGTTCTTC.

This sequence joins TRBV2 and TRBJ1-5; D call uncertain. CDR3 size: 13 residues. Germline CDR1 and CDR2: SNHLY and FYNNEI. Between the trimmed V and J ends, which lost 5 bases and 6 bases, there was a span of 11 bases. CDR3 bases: TGTGCCAGCAGTAAGGAGGGAGGTCAGCCCCAGCATTTT. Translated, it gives CASSKEGGQPQHF.

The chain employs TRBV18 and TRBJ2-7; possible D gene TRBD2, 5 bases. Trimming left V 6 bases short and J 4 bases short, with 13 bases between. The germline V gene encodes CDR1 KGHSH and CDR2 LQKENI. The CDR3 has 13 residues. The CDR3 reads CASSDTRGYEQYF. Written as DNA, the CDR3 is TGTGCCAGCTCGGATACCAGAGGGTACGAGCAGTACTTC.

For the CDR3, the DNA is TGCAGCGTTCTATTGGCCAGGTCCTACGAGCAGTACTTC. Residues: CSVLLARSYEQYF. V gene TRBV29-1 combines with J gene TRBJ2-7; no reliable D call. CDR3 length: 13 residues. CDR1 is SQVTM, CDR2 ANQGSEA, per germline. V lost 5 bases to trimming and J lost 1 base, with 12 bases between them.

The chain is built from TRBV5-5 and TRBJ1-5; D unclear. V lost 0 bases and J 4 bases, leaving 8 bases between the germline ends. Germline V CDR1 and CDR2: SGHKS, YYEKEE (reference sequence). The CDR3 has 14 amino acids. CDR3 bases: TGTGCCAGCAGCTTGGCGGGCAGAAATCAGCCCCAGCATTTT. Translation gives CASSLAGRNQPQHF. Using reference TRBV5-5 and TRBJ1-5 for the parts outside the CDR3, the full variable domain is DAGVTQSPTHLIKTRGQQVTLRCSPISGHKSVSWYQQVLGQGPQFIFQYYEKEERGRGNFPDRFSARQFPNYSSELNVNALLLGDSALYLCASSLAGRNQPQHFGDGTRLSIL.